These 4 T cell receptor beta chains originate from one sample sequenced in a study of blood T cell repertoires in COVID-19. Profiling relied on immunoSEQ multiplex PCR, and the TCRdb table lists in-frame clones only, not all of them. The table records around 100,000 clones, roughly four fifths of them present only once. The source material was peripheral blood. Receptors were obtained from a man aged 70-80 years with acute or convalescent COVID-19.

J is TRBJ2-3 and V is TRBV9, with 7 positions matching TRBD1. Germline V CDR1 and CDR2: SGDLS, YYNGEE. Losses at the gene ends were 6 bases for V and 6 bases for J; bases not matched to a gene: 13. The CDR3 spans 15 residues. The CDR3 DNA sequence: TGTGCCAGCACAACGTCGGACAGGTCGGCCGATACGCAGTATTTT. It specifies CASTTSDRSADTQYF.

The gene calls are TRBV5-1 and TRBJ1-4, with TRBD1 identical over 8 bases. The V and J ends lost 4 bases and 8 bases, in that order; junction bases with no gene match: 7. This CDR3 spans 14 amino acids. Germline lookup yields CDR1 SGHRS and CDR2 YFSETQ. The CDR3 bases are TGCGCCAGCAGCCCCGGGACAGGACGAGAAAAACTGTTTTTT. Amino acids: CASSPGTGREKLFF.

The V and J genes are TRBV20-1 and TRBJ1-1; 7 bases agree with TRBD1. The CDR3 sequence is 15 residues long. Per the germline V gene, CDR1 is DFQATT and CDR2 is SNEGSKA (reference sequence). Germline trimming cut 3 bases from V and 6 bases from J; bases unmatched to any gene: 13. CDR3 sequence reads: CSASRQGVVRAEAFF. CDR3 sequence (DNA): TGCAGTGCTAGTCGGCAGGGGGTAGTGCGAGCTGAAGCTTTCTTT.

The chain joins TRBV5-1 to TRBJ2-3, with 9 bases matching TRBD2. Germline CDR1 and CDR2: SGHRS and YFSETQ. The V and J ends lost 4 bases and 4 bases, in that order; junction bases with no gene match: 4. This CDR3 comprises 14 residues. The CDR3 region has the DNA TGCGCCAGCAGCACCGGACTAGCGCCAGATACGCAGTATTTT. As protein: CASSTGLAPDTQYF.